A single sample is the source of the 29 T cell receptor beta chains below, sequenced in a study of neurological immune-mediated disorders. TCRdb re-derived calls from the 5' RACE reads in MiXCR, one entry per CDR3 protein. The profile shows about 84,000 distinct CDR3 sequences, approximately 10% of them singletons. Sequencing was carried out using PBMCs. Source of these receptors: a man aged 35-49 years in good health.

This clonotype was detected many times. The chain uses TRBV7-9 and TRBJ1-1; weak D call: TRBD1 (5 bases). Trimming cost V 1 base and J 7 bases, with 13 bases left between them. The CDR3 has 14 amino acids. Germline-derived CDR1 and CDR2 are SEHNR and FQNEAQ (reference sequence). The CDR3: CASSLGGAGSEAFF. Written as DNA, the CDR3 is TGTGCCAGCAGCTTAGGGGGCGCGGGAAGTGAAGCTTTCTTT.

This clonotype was observed at least ten times. This chain connects TRBV5-1 to TRBJ2-5; 10 bases line up with TRBD2. The ends lost 4 bases at V and 2 bases at J; junction bases unmatched: 2. Germline V gene data show CDR1 as SGHRS and CDR2 as YFSETQ. CDR3 length equals 14 residues. This chain's CDR3 is CASSISGGQETQYF. CDR3 sequence (DNA): TGCGCCAGCAGCATTAGCGGGGGGCAAGAGACCCAGTACTTC.

This clonotype came up many times. The chain uses TRBV5-5 and TRBJ2-1, with D possibly matching TRBD2 (6 bases). The V end lost 3 bases, the J end lost 1 base, and 14 bases lay between the germline ends. Germline values: CDR1 SGHKS, CDR2 YYEKEE (reference sequence). This CDR3 contains 16 residues. The CDR3 region is CASSSNTGVSYNEQFF. In nucleotides, the CDR3 is TGTGCCAGCAGCTCAAATACGGGGGTTTCCTACAATGAGCAGTTCTTC.

This clonotype was counted between two and nine times. The chain joins TRBV29-1 to TRBJ2-3; TRBD1 aligns across 8 bases. This CDR3 has 13 residues. Unmatched junction bases numbered 9, after V lost 8 bases and J lost 5 bases. Germline assignment: CDR1 SQVTM and CDR2 ANQGSEA. The CDR3 loop is CSYLQGAGDTQYF. In DNA form, the CDR3 reads TGCAGCTACCTCCAGGGGGCAGGAGATACGCAGTATTTT.

This clonotype was observed many times. The V call is TRBV18, the J call TRBJ1-1; possibly TRBD1 for D (5 bases). This CDR3 contains 13 residues. Looked up from germline, CDR1 is KGHSH and CDR2 is LQKENI. V lost 3 bases and J 3 bases, leaving 8 bases between the germline ends. CDR3 nucleotides: TGTGCCAGCTCACCTGGGGCGTACACTGAAGCTTTCTTT. This translates into CASSPGAYTEAFF.

At least ten counts were recorded for this clonotype. This rearrangement joins TRBV5-6 to TRBJ2-7; TRBD1 matches at 7 bases. Germline V gene data show CDR1 as SGHDT and CDR2 as YYEEEE. V shed 4 bases and J 3 bases; nucleotides not matched to a gene: 10. This CDR3 comprises 15 residues. In DNA form, the CDR3 reads TGTGCCAGCAGCCGTTCATCAGCAGGGGGCTACGAGCAGTACTTC. Encoded protein: CASSRSSAGGYEQYF.

Many counts were recorded for this clonotype. V gene TRBV10-2 combines with J gene TRBJ2-7; D is possibly TRBD2 (6 bases). Germline CDR1 WSHSY, CDR2 SAAADI. Deletions cut 8 bases from V and 9 bases from J, with 11 bases between. The CDR3 consists of 10 residues. CDR3 amino acids: CASGGGPQYF. CDR3 coding DNA: TGCGCCAGCGGGGGAGGTCCGCAGTACTTC.

This clonotype was detected ten times or more. This chain joins TRBV14 and TRBJ2-7; D is undetermined. The CDR3 totals 13 residues. The ends were cut back, 1 base at V and 0 bases at J, with 4 bases in the middle. Germline V gene sequence: CDR1 SGHDN, CDR2 FVKESK. The CDR3 spells CASSQGASYEQYF. CDR3 DNA sequence: TGTGCCAGCAGCCAAGGCGCCTCCTACGAGCAGTACTTC.

At least ten counts were recorded for this clonotype. The chain has TRBV29-1 and TRBJ2-5; D assignment may be TRBD1 or TRBD2 (5 bases each). Trimming took 5 bases from V and 5 from J, leaving 18 bases between them. Germline V gene data show CDR1 as SQVTM and CDR2 as ANQGSEA. The CDR3 runs 14 residues. CDR3 sequence: CSVSPGTQGETQYF. In nucleotides, the CDR3 is TGCAGCGTTAGTCCCGGGACGCAAGGGGAGACCCAGTACTTC.

This clonotype was seen many times. V and J are TRBV20-1 and TRBJ2-5; 7 bases map to TRBD1. CDR3 length equals 14 residues. Germline values: CDR1 DFQATT, CDR2 SNEGSKA (reference sequence). V lost 5 bases, J lost 7 bases, and 13 bases stayed unmatched. The CDR3 sequence: CSAQDRPLRVTQYF. CDR3 nucleotides: TGCAGTGCTCAGGACAGGCCCCTAAGAGTGACCCAGTACTTC.

This clonotype was recorded many times. The chain links TRBV5-1 to TRBJ2-5; possible D gene TRBD2, 5 bases. This CDR3 has 13 amino acids. The germline V gene encodes CDR1 SGHRS and CDR2 YFSETQ. V was pared by 5 bases and J by 1 base, with 9 bases between. CDR3 residues: CASRREIQETQYF. In DNA, the CDR3 is TGCGCCAGCAGGAGGGAGATCCAAGAGACCCAGTACTTC.

This clonotype was recorded at least ten times. The J gene is TRBJ2-1, the V gene TRBV5-4; 11 bases are a match to TRBD2. CDR1 is SGHNT and CDR2 is YYREEE in the germline V gene (reference sequence). The CDR3 extends over 16 amino acids. The V and J ends lost 3 bases and 0 bases, in that order; junction bases with no gene match: 2. The CDR3 sequence: CASSSGTSGSYNEQFF. CDR3 nucleotide sequence: TGTGCCAGCAGCTCCGGGACTAGCGGCTCCTACAATGAGCAGTTCTTC.

The J gene is TRBJ1-2, the V gene TRBV10-2, with 7 bases identical to TRBD1. Germline V lookup: CDR1 WSHSY, CDR2 SAAADI. V shed 0 bases and J 8 bases; nucleotides not matched to a gene: 6. The CDR3 is made up of 14 amino acids. CDR3 residues: CASSESRQGEGYTF. CDR3 DNA: TGCGCCAGCAGTGAGTCCCGACAGGGAGAAGGCTACACCTTC.

This clonotype was found many times. The chain joins TRBV13 to TRBJ2-3; 7 bases map to TRBD2. CDR3 length equals 16 residues. J was trimmed by 0 bases and V by 0 bases; bases with no gene match: 3. Germline loops: CDR1 PRHDT, CDR2 FYEKMQ (reference sequence). In DNA form, the CDR3 reads TGTGCCAGCAGCTTAGGACGGGGGGTGAGCACAGATACGCAGTATTTT. Protein sequence: CASSLGRGVSTDTQYF. Combining the CDR3 with reference TRBV13 and TRBJ2-3 gives the whole variable domain AAGVIQSPRHLIKEKRETATLKCYPIPRHDTVYWYQQGPGQDPQFLISFYEKMQSDKGSIPDRFSAQQFSDYHSELNMSSLELGDSALYFCASSLGRGVSTDTQYFGPGTRLTVL.

This clonotype was seen at least ten times. The V gene is TRBV6-5, the J gene TRBJ2-7; 10 bases line up with TRBD1. Germline V lookup: CDR1 MNHEY, CDR2 SVGAGI. Trimming at V came to 5 bases and at J to 2 bases, leaving 9 bases not matched to a gene. The CDR3 length is 16 residues. CDR3 loop: CASSRTDRGATYEQYF. CDR3 coding DNA: TGTGCCAGCAGTCGTACGGACAGGGGGGCTACCTACGAGCAGTACTTC.

There are many counts of this clonotype. The chain links TRBV27 to TRBJ2-7; D not resolved. Per germline, CDR1 MNHEY and CDR2 SMNVEV (reference sequence). The CDR3 is 12 amino acids. V was shortened by 5 bases and J by 3 bases, with 8 bases between the two germline ends. CDR3 nucleotide sequence: TGTGCCAGCAGTGGGAATGGCTACGAGCAGTACTTC. This sequence encodes CASSGNGYEQYF.

At least ten counts were recorded for this clonotype. The chain couples TRBV20-1 to TRBJ2-1, with 9 bases fitting TRBD2. CDR3 length equals 19 residues. Germline trimming cut 1 base from V and 0 bases from J; bases unmatched to any gene: 13. Per germline, CDR1 DFQATT and CDR2 SNEGSKA (reference sequence). The CDR3 bases are TGCAGTGCTAGAGCCGCGGCGGCTAGCGGGACCCACTCCTACAATGAGCAGTTCTTC. Its translation is CSARAAAASGTHSYNEQFF.

This clonotype came up many times. The V call is TRBV5-6, the J call TRBJ2-1, with D perhaps given as TRBD1 or TRBD2 (6 bases each). The CDR3 has 17 amino acids. The germline CDR1 and CDR2 sequences are SGHDT and YYEEEE. Trimming shortened V by 8 bases and J by 9 bases, and 30 bases separated the two germline ends. CDR3 nucleotide sequence: TGTGCCAGTAGCCGTGAGAGGTCTCGGGGGCCCTTAACTGAGCAGTTCTTC. Translation: CASSRERSRGPLTEQFF. Using reference TRBV5-6 and TRBJ2-1 for the parts outside the CDR3, the full variable domain is DAGVTQSPTHLIKTRGQQVTLRCSPKSGHDTVSWYQQALGQGPQFIFQYYEEEERQRGNFPDRFSGHQFPNYSSELNVNALLLGDSALYLCASSRERSRGPLTEQFFGPGTRLTVL.

This clonotype has a count of ten or more. V usage is TRBV28 and J usage is TRBJ1-4; D unclear. Trimming removed 8 bases at V and 8 bases at J, with 9 bases between. The CDR3 spans 11 residues. CDR1 MDHEN and CDR2 SYDVKM come from the germline V gene. CDR3: CASGRLEKLFF. CDR3 coding DNA: TGTGCCAGCGGGAGGTTAGAAAAACTGTTTTTT.

For this clonotype: A much larger clone differs from this one at a single base, so this may be a read error. The chain carries TRBV9 and TRBJ2-1; 11 bases fit TRBD2. The CDR3 loop spans 19 amino acids. Germline trimming cut 3 bases from V and 13 bases from J; bases unmatched to any gene: 24. Germline CDR1 is SGDLS and CDR2 is YYNGEE. Here the CDR3 reads CASSDRTSGTSGLLIDQFF. The CDR3 region has the DNA TGTGCCAGCAGCGACCGTACGTCCGGGACTAGCGGCCTATTGATTGATCAGTTCTTC.

This clonotype was seen ten or more times. The chain joins TRBV7-9 to TRBJ2-7; 10 nucleotides match TRBD1. The CDR3 has 16 amino acids. J was trimmed by 2 bases and V by 3 bases; bases with no gene match: 7. In germline, CDR1 is SEHNR, CDR2 FQNEAQ (reference sequence). CDR3 nucleotide sequence: TGTGCCAGCAGCTTCTTTGTGGGACAGGGGACCTACGAGCAGTACTTC. This codes for CASSFFVGQGTYEQYF.

This clonotype was detected many times. V usage is TRBV27 and J usage is TRBJ1-5, with D possibly matching TRBD1 (5 bases). The V end lost 6 bases, the J end lost 4 bases, and 13 bases lay between the germline ends. Germline V lookup: CDR1 MNHEY, CDR2 SMNVEV (reference sequence). The CDR3 contains 14 residues. This chain's CDR3 is CASSAGTKNQPQHF. In DNA, the CDR3 is TGTGCCAGCAGCGCGGGGACTAAGAATCAGCCCCAGCATTTT.

This clonotype has a count of ten or more. J is TRBJ1-1 and V is TRBV20-1; D is uncertain. This CDR3 is 12 amino acids long. V lost 4 bases, J lost 7 bases, and 13 bases lay in between. The V gene's germline CDR1 is DFQATT and CDR2 SNEGSKA (reference sequence). For the CDR3, the DNA is TGCAGTGCTATCGATTCGGGGAGTGAAGCTTTCTTT. Its translation is CSAIDSGSEAFF.

At least ten counts were recorded for this clonotype. The CDR3 coding sequence is TGTGCCATCAGTGAGCCCCCAAGACCCCACGAGCAGTACTTC. Its translation: CAISEPPRPHEQYF. The genes are TRBV10-3 and TRBJ2-7; no reliable D call. This CDR3 contains 14 residues. Germline values: CDR1 ENHRY, CDR2 SYGVKD. The V end lost 2 bases, the J end lost 5 bases, and 13 bases lay between the germline ends.

This clonotype was counted at least ten times. The V call is TRBV12-3 or TRBV12-4, the J call TRBJ1-3; TRBD1 might be the D (6 bases). The ends were cut back, 4 bases at V and 2 bases at J, with 12 bases in the middle. CDR3 length: 15 amino acids. The CDR3 DNA follows: TGTGCCAGCAGTTCACTACGACAGGCTGGAAACACCATATATTTT. Amino acid sequence: CASSSLRQAGNTIYF.

This clonotype came up a few times. This rearrangement joins TRBV20-1 to TRBJ2-5; D may match TRBD1 or TRBD2 (5 bases each). Trimming shortened V by 8 bases and J by 2 bases, and 12 bases separated the two germline ends. Per the germline V gene, CDR1 is DFQATT and CDR2 is SNEGSKA (reference sequence). The CDR3 extends over 12 amino acids. Here the CDR3 DNA reads TGCAGTCCAAGGGGAGAGCAAGAGACCCAGTACTTC. It yields the protein CSPRGEQETQYF.

This clonotype was detected many times. The rearrangement links TRBV5-6 to TRBJ2-1; TRBD2 aligns across 11 bases. Per germline, CDR1 SGHDT and CDR2 YYEEEE. V lost 4 bases, J lost 8 bases, and 8 bases stayed unmatched. CDR3 size: 15 residues. The CDR3 region is CASSRTSGRFDEQFF. Here the CDR3 DNA reads TGTGCCAGCAGCCGCACTAGCGGGAGATTCGATGAGCAGTTCTTC.

This clonotype was seen at least ten times. This sequence joins TRBV5-1 and TRBJ2-3; D remains unclear. The CDR3 consists of 16 residues. The germline V gene encodes CDR1 SGHRS and CDR2 YFSETQ. Trimming removed 1 base at V and 7 bases at J, with 19 bases between. CDR3 loop: CASSLRSSGPANTQYF. The CDR3 DNA follows: TGCGCCAGCAGCTTGAGATCTTCAGGACCGGCTAATACGCAGTATTTT.

This clonotype was observed a handful of times. The chain recombines TRBV6-5 with TRBJ2-1; 15 positions agree with TRBD2. After removal of 5 bases from V and 8 bases from J, the junction contained 4 bases not matched to a gene. Per germline, CDR1 MNHEY and CDR2 SVGAGI. There are 15 residues in the CDR3. The CDR3 spells CASSRTSGGAYEQFF. The CDR3 DNA is TGTGCCAGCAGTCGGACTAGCGGGGGGGCCTATGAGCAGTTCTTC.